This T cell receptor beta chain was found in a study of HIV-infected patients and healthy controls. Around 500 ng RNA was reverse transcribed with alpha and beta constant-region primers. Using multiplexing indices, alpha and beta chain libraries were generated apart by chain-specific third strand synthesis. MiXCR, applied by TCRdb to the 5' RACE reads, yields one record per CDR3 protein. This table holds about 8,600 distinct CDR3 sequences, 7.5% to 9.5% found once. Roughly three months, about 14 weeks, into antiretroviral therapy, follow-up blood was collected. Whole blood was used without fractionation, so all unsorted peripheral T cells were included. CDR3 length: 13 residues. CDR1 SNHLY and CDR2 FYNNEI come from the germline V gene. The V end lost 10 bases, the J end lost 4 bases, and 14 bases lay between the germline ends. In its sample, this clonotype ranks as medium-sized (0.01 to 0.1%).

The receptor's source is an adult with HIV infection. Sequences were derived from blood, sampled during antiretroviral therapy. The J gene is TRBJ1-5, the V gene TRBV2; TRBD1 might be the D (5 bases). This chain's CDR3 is CATQRDPNQPQHF. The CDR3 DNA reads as TGTGCCACACAACGGGACCCTAATCAGCCCCAGCATTTT.